The next 25 T cell receptor beta chains were all read from a single sample in a study of cytomegalovirus exposure and HLA in healthy donors. Primers for the PCR totalled 60 Vbeta and 13 Jbeta. TCRdb's copy holds only in-frame clones and misses some; the assay was immunoSEQ multiplex PCR. The data hold about 140,000 clones, with around 80% observed a single time. Sequenced sample: PBMCs. All receptors come from a man aged 25-40 years in good health and CMV-seronegative.

V and J are TRBV30 and TRBJ1-2; TRBD1 agrees at 9 bases. Unmatched junction bases numbered 2, after V lost 5 bases and J lost 4 bases. Germline values: CDR1 GTSNPN, CDR2 SVGIG (reference sequence). CDR3 length equals 12 residues. The CDR3 sequence is CAWQQGAYGYTF. In DNA form, the CDR3 reads TGTGCCTGGCAACAGGGGGCCTATGGCTACACCTTC.

The chain employs TRBV9 and TRBJ2-7; TRBD1 might be the D (7 bases). CDR3 length: 15 residues. V shed 4 bases and J shed 3 bases, with 17 bases lying between them. Germline V CDR1 and CDR2: SGDLS, YYNGEE. CDR3 sequence: CASSSGGTEDYEQYF. In DNA, the CDR3 is TGTGCCAGCAGCTCCGGCGGGACAGAGGACTACGAGCAGTACTTC. Drawing the rest from reference TRBV9 and TRBJ2-7, the complete variable domain is DSGVTQTPKHLITATGQRVTLRCSPRSGDLSVYWYQQSLDQGLQFLIQYYNGEERAKGNILERFSAQQFPDLHSELNLSSLELGDSALYFCASSSGGTEDYEQYFGPGTRLTVT.

The chain employs TRBV28 and TRBJ2-5; D not certain. Germline lookup yields CDR1 MDHEN and CDR2 SYDVKM. Trimming took off 5 bases at V and 3 bases at J, with 10 bases between the two ends. The CDR3 runs to 13 residues. DNA for the CDR3: TGTGCCAGCAGTCCCTATGGTAAAGAGACCCAGTACTTC. Translating gives CASSPYGKETQYF.

This clone occurred once. This chain joins TRBV18 and TRBJ2-7; 9 positions match TRBD1. Germline CDR1 is KGHSH and CDR2 is LQKENI. The CDR3 length is 16 residues. V shed 3 bases and J 6 bases; nucleotides not matched to a gene: 12. The CDR3 region is CASSPAQGTGKVEQYF. CDR3 coding DNA: TGTGCCAGCTCACCTGCACAGGGGACAGGGAAGGTCGAGCAGTACTTC.

The chain links TRBV18 to TRBJ1-4; D possibly corresponds to TRBD1 (5 bases). The CDR3 is 17 residues long. Germline V gene lookup returns CDR1 KGHSH and CDR2 LQKENI. The V gene lost 1 base and the J gene lost 0 bases, with 12 bases spanning the gap. The CDR3 spells CASSPRAGLTTNEKLFF. The CDR3 DNA sequence: TGTGCCAGCTCACCACGGGCGGGACTTACAACTAATGAAAAACTGTTTTTT. Combining the CDR3 with reference TRBV18 and TRBJ1-4 gives the whole variable domain NAGVMQNPRHLVRRRGQEARLRCSPMKGHSHVYWYRQLPEEGLKFMVYLQKENIIDESGMPKERFSAEFPKEGPSILRIQQVVRGDSAAYFCASSPRAGLTTNEKLFFGSGTQLSVL.

The rearrangement links TRBV4-1 to TRBJ2-5, with TRBD2 matching over 12 bases. The J call is uncertain, as TRBJ2-7 better fits the DNA end. Germline CDR1 and CDR2: MGHRA and YSYEKL. The CDR3 is 16 residues long. In nucleotides, the CDR3 is TGCGCCAGCAGCCAGGCGACTAGCGGGAGTCCCTACGAGCAGTACTTC. Amino acid sequence: CASSQATSGSPYEQYF.

V usage is TRBV11-3 and J usage is TRBJ2-2; 9 positions agree with TRBD1. Per germline, CDR1 SGHNT and CDR2 YENEEA. V was pared by 3 bases and J by 4 bases, with 3 bases of the junction left unmatched. The CDR3 totals 15 residues. The CDR3 nucleotides are TGTGCCAGCAGCTTTGGGACAGGGAGCACCGGGGAGCTGTTTTTT. Protein: CASSFGTGSTGELFF.

The chain couples TRBV10-1 to TRBJ2-1; 11 bases map to TRBD2. Looked up from germline, CDR1 is WNHNN and CDR2 is SYGVQD (reference sequence). This CDR3 region has 15 residues. Trimming removed 3 bases from V and 13 bases from J; junction bases left unmatched: 11. The CDR3 spells CASSELAGVSDGQFF. The CDR3 DNA is TGCGCCAGCAGTGAACTAGCGGGAGTTAGTGACGGTCAGTTCTTC.

The V and J genes are TRBV28 and TRBJ1-1; 7 nucleotides match TRBD1. Germline loops: CDR1 MDHEN, CDR2 SYDVKM. The J segment lost 0 bases and the V segment lost 4 bases, leaving 8 bases of the junction unmatched. CDR3 size: 16 residues. The CDR3 DNA sequence: TGTGCCAGCAGTTCGCCACAGGGGACCATGAACACTGAAGCTTTCTTT. It codes for CASSSPQGTMNTEAFF. The full variable domain, completed using reference TRBV28 and TRBJ1-1, is DVKVTQSSRYLVKRTGEKVFLECVQDMDHENMFWYRQDPGLGLRLIYFSYDVKMKEKGDIPEGYSVSREKKERFSLILESASTNQTSMYLCASSSPQGTMNTEAFFGQGTRLTVV.

The CDR3 loop is CASRQGANEKLFF. Here the CDR3 DNA reads TGTGCCAGCAGGCAGGGGGCGAATGAAAAACTGTTTTTT. The V gene is TRBV2, the J gene TRBJ1-4; 8 positions match TRBD1. The CDR3 length is 13 residues. Germline trimming cut 6 bases from V and 5 bases from J; bases unmatched to any gene: 2. Germline V gene data show CDR1 as SNHLY and CDR2 as FYNNEI. Looking up the rest from reference TRBV2 and TRBJ1-4 gives the full variable domain: EPEVTQTPSHQVTQMGQEVILRCVPISNHLYFYWYRQILGQKVEFLVSFYNNEISEKSEIFDDQFSVERPDGSNFTLKIRSTKLEDSAMYFCASRQGANEKLFFGSGTQLSVL.

V is TRBV11-2 and J is TRBJ2-1, with unresolved D. Germline-derived CDR1 and CDR2 are SGHAT and FQNNGV. The CDR3 length is 14 residues. V was pared by 5 bases and J by 3 bases, with 11 bases between. The DNA for the CDR3 is TGTGCCAGCAGCCCCCTGAGGAACTACAATGAGCAGTTCTTC. Its protein product is CASSPLRNYNEQFF.

The rearrangement uses TRBV5-4 and TRBJ2-2; D is perhaps TRBD1 (6 bases). Trimming removed 0 bases at V and 7 bases at J, with 13 bases between. Germline values: CDR1 SGHNT, CDR2 YYREEE (reference sequence). CDR3 length: 15 amino acids. The CDR3 spells CASSLGSGAVGELFF. The DNA of the CDR3 is TGTGCCAGCAGCTTGGGATCAGGGGCGGTCGGGGAGCTGTTTTTT. The full variable domain, rest sourced from reference TRBV5-4 and TRBJ2-2, is ETGVTQSPTHLIKTRGQQVTLRCSSQSGHNTVSWYQQALGQGPQFIFQYYREEENGRGNFPPRFSGLQFPNYSSELNVNALELDDSALYLCASSLGSGAVGELFFGEGSRLTVL.

The CDR3 coding sequence is TGCGCCAGCAGTGAGTCGACCTCTCGAATAGGGACAGCGAACACCGGGGAGCTGTTTTTT. It encodes CASSESTSRIGTANTGELFF. The gene calls are TRBV10-2 and TRBJ2-2, with 7 bases fitting TRBD1. This CDR3 contains 20 residues. The V and J ends lost 0 bases and 0 bases, in that order; junction bases with no gene match: 13. Germline CDR1 and CDR2: WSHSY and SAAADI.

This clone was found once. The rearrangement links TRBV30 to TRBJ2-7; a weak D match, TRBD1 (5 bases). The CDR3 loop spans 13 amino acids. V lost 0 bases, J lost 8 bases, and 14 bases lay in between. The germline CDR1 and CDR2 sequences are GTSNPN and SVGIG (reference sequence). CDR3 protein: CAWSVQGTTKQYF. CDR3 DNA: TGTGCCTGGAGTGTTCAGGGAACTACGAAGCAGTACTTC.

The V call is TRBV19, the J call TRBJ1-1; 7 bases fit TRBD1. The CDR3 is made up of 14 amino acids. Germline V gene lookup returns CDR1 LNHDA and CDR2 SQIVND (reference sequence). V lost 6 bases and J lost 1; bases outside the gene matches: 5. In DNA, the CDR3 is TGTGCCAGTAGGCCCCAGGGGGGGAACACTGAAGCTTTCTTT. Translated, it gives CASRPQGGNTEAFF.

The chain employs TRBV19 and TRBJ2-2, with 10 bases that match TRBD1. The ends lost 6 bases at V and 6 bases at J; junction bases unmatched: 13. The germline V gene has CDR1 LNHDA and CDR2 SQIVND (reference sequence). CDR3 size: 17 residues. The CDR3 is CASSLGTGQGGAGELFF. CDR3 bases: TGTGCCAGTAGCCTAGGCACTGGACAGGGGGGGGCCGGGGAGCTGTTTTTT.

This chain uses TRBV29-1 with TRBJ1-5; 8 nucleotides line up with TRBD1. J gave up 0 bases and V 6 bases, and 4 bases lay outside the gene matches. Germline V CDR1 and CDR2: SQVTM, ANQGSEA. The CDR3 contains 14 residues. The CDR3 region has the DNA TGCAGCGTGCGACAGGGGAATAGCAATCAGCCCCAGCATTTT. Translation gives CSVRQGNSNQPQHF.

This clone came up once. J is TRBJ2-7 and V is TRBV9; the D gene is possibly TRBD2 (5 bases). In germline, CDR1 is SGDLS, CDR2 YYNGEE. The CDR3 covers 14 residues. Trimming removed 0 bases from V and 1 base from J, with 8 bases in between. The CDR3 is CASSVGGDSYEQYF. Here the CDR3 DNA reads TGTGCCAGCAGCGTAGGGGGAGATTCCTACGAGCAGTACTTC.

V is TRBV28 and J is TRBJ1-5, with D possibly being TRBD1 (5 bases). V was clipped by 6 bases and J by 1 base, with 16 bases between them. The germline V gene has CDR1 MDHEN and CDR2 SYDVKM. There are 16 residues in the CDR3. In DNA, the CDR3 is TGTGCCAGCAGCTCCCCAGCGGGGGTAAGCAATCAGCCCCAGCATTTT. Translated: CASSSPAGVSNQPQHF.

CDR3 amino acids: CASSPGGGGNQPQHF. Written as DNA, the CDR3 is TGTGCCAGCAGTCCAGGGGGCGGCGGCAATCAGCCCCAGCATTTT. The rearrangement uses TRBV28 and TRBJ1-5; TRBD1 agrees at 8 bases. Trimming removed 5 bases from V and 2 bases from J; junction bases left unmatched: 5. This CDR3 contains 15 residues. Per germline, CDR1 MDHEN and CDR2 SYDVKM.

The chain couples TRBV18 to TRBJ1-2; D is perhaps TRBD1 (6 bases). Trimming stripped 2 bases from V and 6 bases from J, with 16 bases between. CDR3 length: 15 residues. Germline CDR1 KGHSH, CDR2 LQKENI. The DNA of the CDR3 is TGTGCCAGCTCACCAGCCCTGACAGGACGGGATGGCTACACCTTC. Translated: CASSPALTGRDGYTF.

The chain uses TRBV7-2 and TRBJ1-2; 7 bases fit TRBD1. Germline lookup yields CDR1 SGHTA and CDR2 FQGNSA. This CDR3 spans 13 amino acids. The V gene end was trimmed by 3 bases and the J gene end by 7 bases; junction bases not matched to a gene: 5. The CDR3 is CASSFIHRGGYTF. The CDR3 region has the DNA TGTGCCAGCAGCTTCATCCACAGGGGTGGCTACACCTTC.

There are a few counts of this clone. The chain is built from TRBV2 and TRBJ1-1; the match to TRBD1 covers 9 bases. CDR1 is SNHLY, CDR2 FYNNEI, per germline. The CDR3 has 14 amino acids. The ends lost 4 bases at V and 5 bases at J; junction bases unmatched: 5. The CDR3 is CASSGGQGWTEAFF. In DNA form, the CDR3 reads TGTGCCAGCAGTGGGGGACAGGGATGGACTGAAGCTTTCTTT.

V and J are TRBV7-3 and TRBJ2-2; 9 bases line up with TRBD2. This CDR3 is built from 16 residues. The V gene end was trimmed by 5 bases and the J gene end by 6 bases; junction bases not matched to a gene: 10. The germline V gene encodes CDR1 SGHTA and CDR2 FQGTGA. The CDR3 bases are TGTGCCAGCAGCCAATGGGGGACTAGCTTGGCCGGGGAGCTGTTTTTT. The encoded protein is CASSQWGTSLAGELFF. Looking up the rest from reference TRBV7-3 and TRBJ2-2 gives the full variable domain: GAGVSQTPSNKVTEKGKYVELRCDPISGHTALYWYRQSLGQGPEFLIYFQGTGAADDSGLPNDRFFAVRPEGSVSTLKIQRTERGDSAVYLCASSQWGTSLAGELFFGEGSRLTVL.

The chain uses TRBV15 and TRBJ1-4; D is perhaps TRBD1 (6 bases). The CDR3 covers 16 residues. V lost 0 bases and J 3 bases, leaving 11 bases between the germline ends. Germline CDR1 LNHNV, CDR2 YYDKDF (reference sequence). This chain's CDR3 is CATSRDGGASNEKLFF. CDR3 DNA: TGTGCCACCAGCAGAGATGGGGGGGCATCTAATGAAAAACTGTTTTTT.